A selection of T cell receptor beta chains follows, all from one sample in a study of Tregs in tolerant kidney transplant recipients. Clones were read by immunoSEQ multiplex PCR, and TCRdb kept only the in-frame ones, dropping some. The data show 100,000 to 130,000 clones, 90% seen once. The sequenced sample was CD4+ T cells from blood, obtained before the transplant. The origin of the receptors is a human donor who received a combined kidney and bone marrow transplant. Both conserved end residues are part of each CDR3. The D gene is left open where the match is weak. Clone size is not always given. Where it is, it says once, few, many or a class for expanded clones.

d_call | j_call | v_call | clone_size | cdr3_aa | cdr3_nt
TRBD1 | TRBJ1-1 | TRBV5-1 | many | CASSVDRGNTEAFF | TGCGCCAGCAGCGTGGACAGGGGGAACACTGAAGCTTTCTTT
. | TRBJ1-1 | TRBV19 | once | CASSIPTVNTEAFF | TGTGCCAGTAGTATCCCGACAGTAAACACTGAAGCTTTCTTT
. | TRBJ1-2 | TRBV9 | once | CASSVDGRAYYGYTF | TGTGCCAGCAGCGTAGACGGCAGGGCATACTATGGCTACACCTTC
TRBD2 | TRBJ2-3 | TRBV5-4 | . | CASSLRTSGGSTDTQYF | TGTGCCAGCAGCCTAAGGACTAGCGGGGGGAGTACAGATACGCAGTATTTT
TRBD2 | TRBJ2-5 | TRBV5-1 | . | CASSSTSGNGETQYF | TGCGCCAGCAGCTCAACTAGCGGGAATGGGGAGACCCAGTACTTC
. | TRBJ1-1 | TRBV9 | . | CASSPHGDTEAFF | TGTGCCAGCAGCCCCCACGGGGACACTGAAGCTTTCTTT
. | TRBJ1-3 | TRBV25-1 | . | CASSELGGGTSGNTIYF | TGTGCCAGCAGTGAATTGGGTGGAGGGACCTCTGGAAACACCATATATTTT
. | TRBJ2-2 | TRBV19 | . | CASSISPRGTGELFF | TGTGCCAGTAGTATATCCCCGAGGGGGACCGGGGAGCTGTTTTTT
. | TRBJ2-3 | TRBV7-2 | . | CASASGSTDTQYF | TGTGCCAGCGCGAGCGGTAGCACAGATACGCAGTATTTT
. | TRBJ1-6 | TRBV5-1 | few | CASSLAQQAPLHF | TGCGCCAGCAGCTTGGCACAACAGGCGCCCCTCCACTTT
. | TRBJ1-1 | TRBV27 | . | CASSLRGNTEAFF | TGTGCCAGCAGTTTAAGGGGGAACACTGAAGCTTTCTTT
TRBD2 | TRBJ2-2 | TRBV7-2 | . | CASSSTSGRGMTGELFF | TGTGCCAGCAGCTCGACTAGCGGGAGGGGGATGACCGGGGAGCTGTTTTTT
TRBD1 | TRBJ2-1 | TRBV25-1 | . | CASSNRDRGLGEQFF | TGTGCCAGCAGTAACCGGGACAGGGGGTTGGGTGAGCAGTTCTTC
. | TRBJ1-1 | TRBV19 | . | CASSANTGYATEAFF | TGTGCCAGTAGTGCCAATACAGGGTACGCCACTGAAGCTTTCTTT
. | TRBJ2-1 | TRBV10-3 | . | CAISVETQYNEQFF | TGTGCCATCAGTGTTGAGACTCAGTACAATGAGCAGTTCTTC
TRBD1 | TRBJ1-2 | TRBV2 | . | CASGRQGHGYTF | TGTGCCAGCGGAAGACAGGGACATGGCTACACCTTC
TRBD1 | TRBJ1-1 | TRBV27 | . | CASSLYGTGGTEAFF | TGTGCCAGCAGTTTATACGGAACAGGGGGCACTGAAGCTTTCTTT
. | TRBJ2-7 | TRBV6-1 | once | CASSGAYEQYF | TGTGCCAGCAGTGGAGCCTACGAGCAGTACTTC
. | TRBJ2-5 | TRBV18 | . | CASSTWETQETQYF | TGTGCCAGCTCAACGTGGGAGACCCAAGAGACCCAGTACTTC
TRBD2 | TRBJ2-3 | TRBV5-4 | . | CASSLGLAGSILLSTDTQYF | TGTGCCAGCAGCTTGGGACTAGCGGGAAGTATTCTCCTTAGCACAGATACGCAGTATTTT
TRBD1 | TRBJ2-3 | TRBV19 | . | CASSSDRGFTDTQYF | TGTGCCAGTAGTTCGGACAGGGGATTCACAGATACGCAGTATTTT
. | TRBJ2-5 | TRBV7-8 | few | CAPGTTHQETQYF | TGTGCCCCAGGCACCACACACCAAGAGACCCAGTACTTC
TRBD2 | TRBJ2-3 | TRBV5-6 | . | CASSLMGLAGVTDTQYF | TGTGCCAGCAGCTTGATGGGACTAGCGGGAGTTACAGATACGCAGTATTTT
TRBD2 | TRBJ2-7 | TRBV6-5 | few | CASSYSYSGAKGEQYF | TGTGCCAGCAGTTACTCTTATAGCGGGGCGAAGGGAGAGCAGTACTTC
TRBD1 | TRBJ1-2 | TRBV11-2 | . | CASSLAGTGRNYGYTF | TGTGCCAGCAGCTTAGCTGGGACAGGACGTAACTATGGCTACACCTTC
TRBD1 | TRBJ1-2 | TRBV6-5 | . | CASRAGTGTYGYTF | TGTGCCAGCAGAGCCGGGACAGGGACCTATGGCTACACCTTC
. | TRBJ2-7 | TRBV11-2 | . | CASSPPGYEQYF | TGTGCCAGCAGTCCCCCGGGATACGAGCAGTACTTC
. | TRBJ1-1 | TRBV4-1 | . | CASSQDSWQMNTEAFF | TGCGCCAGCAGCCAAGATTCGTGGCAGATGAACACTGAAGCTTTCTTT
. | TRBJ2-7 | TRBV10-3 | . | CAIRAFSGFEQYF | TGTGCCATCCGAGCCTTCTCGGGGTTCGAGCAGTACTTC
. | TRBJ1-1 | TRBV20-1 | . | CSAERDTEAFF | TGCAGTGCCGAACGCGACACTGAAGCTTTCTTT
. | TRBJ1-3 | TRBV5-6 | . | CASSLRAVERTGNTIYF | TGTGCCAGCAGCTTGCGCGCGGTGGAGAGGACTGGAAACACCATATATTTT
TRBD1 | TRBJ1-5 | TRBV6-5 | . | CASSRGQDSNQPQHF | TGTGCCAGCAGCAGGGGGCAGGATAGCAATCAGCCCCAGCATTTT
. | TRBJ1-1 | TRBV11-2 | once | CASSPYGSGGRAFF | TGTGCCAGCAGCCCCTATGGGTCCGGGGGTCGGGCTTTCTTT
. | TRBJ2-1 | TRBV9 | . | CASSVVGARSYNEQFF | TGTGCCAGCAGCGTAGTTGGGGCACGCTCCTACAATGAGCAGTTCTTC
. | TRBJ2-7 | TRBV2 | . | CASKVGPLSYEQYF | TGTGCCAGCAAGGTGGGGCCCTTATCCTACGAGCAGTACTTC
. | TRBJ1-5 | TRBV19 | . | CASGPTWGTISNQPQHF | TGTGCCAGTGGACCGACCTGGGGGACAATTAGCAATCAGCCCCAGCATTTT
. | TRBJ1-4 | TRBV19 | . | CASSRGQYNEKLFF | TGTGCCAGTAGTAGAGGACAGTATAATGAAAAACTGTTTTTT
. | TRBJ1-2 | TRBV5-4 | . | CASSLSTVSGYTF | TGTGCCAGCAGCTTGAGTACTGTAAGTGGCTACACCTTC
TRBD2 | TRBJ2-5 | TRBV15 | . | CATSGGLAGVVTQYF | TGTGCCACCAGCGGAGGACTAGCGGGCGTAGTGACCCAGTACTTC
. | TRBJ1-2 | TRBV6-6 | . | CASRAQDYGYTF | TGTGCCAGCAGGGCACAGGACTATGGCTACACCTTC
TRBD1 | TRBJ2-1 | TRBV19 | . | CASSPGTGRYNEQFF | TGTGCCAGTAGCCCCGGGACAGGAAGATACAATGAGCAGTTCTTC
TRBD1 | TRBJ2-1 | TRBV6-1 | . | CASSGTGPVDEQFF | TGTGCCAGCAGTGGGACAGGGCCTGTGGATGAGCAGTTCTTC
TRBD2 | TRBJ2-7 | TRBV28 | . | CASSTSTSEVRNEQYF | TGTGCCAGCAGTACCTCGACTAGCGAGGTAAGAAACGAGCAGTACTTC
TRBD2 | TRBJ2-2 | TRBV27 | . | CASRPSGRAGELFF | TGTGCCAGCAGACCTAGCGGGAGGGCCGGGGAGCTGTTTTTT
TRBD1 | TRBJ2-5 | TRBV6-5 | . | CASSRDREETQYF | TGTGCCAGCAGTCGTGACAGGGAAGAGACCCAGTACTTC
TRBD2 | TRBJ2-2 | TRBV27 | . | CASTLAGGVTGELFF | TGTGCCAGCACCTTAGCGGGAGGAGTCACCGGGGAGCTGTTTTTT
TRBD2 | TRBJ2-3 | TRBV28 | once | CASSLLPASGSKDTQYF | TGTGCCAGCAGTTTATTACCTGCTAGCGGGAGCAAAGATACGCAGTATTTT
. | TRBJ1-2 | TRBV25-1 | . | CASSSTASNYGYTF | TGTGCCAGCTCCTCGACAGCTTCTAACTATGGCTACACCTTC
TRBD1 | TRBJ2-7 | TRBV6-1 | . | CASSENRGHEQYF | TGTGCCAGCAGTGAAAACAGGGGCCACGAGCAGTACTTC
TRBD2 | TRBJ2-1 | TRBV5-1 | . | CASSWTSGGATGHNEQFF | TGCGCCAGCAGCTGGACTAGCGGGGGGGCCACGGGACACAATGAGCAGTTCTTC
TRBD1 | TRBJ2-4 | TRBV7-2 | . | CASSFTGTGGKNIQYF | TGTGCCAGCAGTTTTACCGGGACAGGGGGCAAAAACATTCAGTACTTC
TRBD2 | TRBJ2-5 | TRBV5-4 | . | CASSLAVLAGGETQYF | TGTGCCAGCAGCTTGGCCGTTCTAGCGGGGGGAGAGACCCAGTACTTC
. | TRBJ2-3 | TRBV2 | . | CASREGGGTQYF | TGTGCCAGCAGGGAAGGGGGGGGTACGCAGTATTTT
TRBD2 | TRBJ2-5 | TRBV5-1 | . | CASSLGGGQETQYF | TGCGCCAGCAGCTTGGGCGGGGGTCAGGAGACCCAGTACTTC
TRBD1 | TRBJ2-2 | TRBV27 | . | CASSWDRGVNGELFF | TGTGCCAGCAGTTGGGACAGGGGTGTGAACGGGGAGCTGTTTTTT
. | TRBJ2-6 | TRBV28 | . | CASNVPEGTSSGANVLTF | TGTGCCAGCAACGTCCCCGAGGGCACGAGCTCTGGGGCCAACGTCCTGACTTTC
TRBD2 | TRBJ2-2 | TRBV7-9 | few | CASSRGLAGVSGELFF | TGTGCCAGCAGCAGAGGACTAGCGGGAGTCAGCGGGGAGCTGTTTTTT
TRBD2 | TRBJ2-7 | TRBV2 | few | CASSGGTSGIYEQYF | TGTGCCAGCAGTGGAGGGACTAGCGGGATCTACGAGCAGTACTTC
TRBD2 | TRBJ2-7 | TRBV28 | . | CASSFPGASGSYEQYF | TGTGCCAGCAGTTTCCCGGGGGCTAGCGGGAGCTACGAGCAGTACTTC
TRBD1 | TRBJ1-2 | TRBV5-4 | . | CASSAAVGQGYGYTF | TGTGCCAGCAGCGCGGCGGTGGGACAGGGGTATGGCTACACCTTC